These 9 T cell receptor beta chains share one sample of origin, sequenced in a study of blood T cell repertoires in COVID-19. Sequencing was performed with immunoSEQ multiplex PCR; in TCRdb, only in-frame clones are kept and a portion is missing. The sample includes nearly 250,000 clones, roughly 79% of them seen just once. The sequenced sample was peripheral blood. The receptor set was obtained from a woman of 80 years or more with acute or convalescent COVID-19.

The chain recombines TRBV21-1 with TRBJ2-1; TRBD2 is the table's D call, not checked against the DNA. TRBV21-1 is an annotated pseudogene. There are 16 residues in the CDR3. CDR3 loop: CASSEKRGDGDNEQFF. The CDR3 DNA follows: TGTGCCAGCAGCGAGAAGCGGGGGGATGGCGACAATGAGCAGTTCTTC.

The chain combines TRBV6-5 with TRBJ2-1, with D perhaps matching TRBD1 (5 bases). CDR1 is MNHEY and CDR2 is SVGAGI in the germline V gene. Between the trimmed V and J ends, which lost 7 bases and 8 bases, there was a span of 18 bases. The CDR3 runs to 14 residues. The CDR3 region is CASTQATGYHEQFF. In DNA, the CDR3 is TGTGCCAGCACCCAAGCTACAGGATACCATGAGCAGTTCTTC.

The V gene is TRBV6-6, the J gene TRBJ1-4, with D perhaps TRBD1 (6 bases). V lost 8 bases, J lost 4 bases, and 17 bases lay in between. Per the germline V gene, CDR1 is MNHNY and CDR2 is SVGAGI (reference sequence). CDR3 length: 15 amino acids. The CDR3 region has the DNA TGTGCCAGCGGAGAATCGACAGGCCTTAATGAAAAACTGTTTTTT. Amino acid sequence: CASGESTGLNEKLFF.

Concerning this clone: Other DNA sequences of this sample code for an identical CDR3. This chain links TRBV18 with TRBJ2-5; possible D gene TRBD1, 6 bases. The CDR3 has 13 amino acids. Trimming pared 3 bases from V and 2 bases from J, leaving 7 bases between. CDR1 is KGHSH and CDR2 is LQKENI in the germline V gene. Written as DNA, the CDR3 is TGTGCCAGCTCACCTGGACAGCAAGAGACCCAGTACTTC. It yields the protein CASSPGQQETQYF.

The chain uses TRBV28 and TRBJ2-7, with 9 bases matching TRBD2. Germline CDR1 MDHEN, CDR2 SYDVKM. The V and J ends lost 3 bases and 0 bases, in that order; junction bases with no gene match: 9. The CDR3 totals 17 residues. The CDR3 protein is CASSFGLAGTSSYEQYF. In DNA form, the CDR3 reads TGTGCCAGCAGTTTCGGGCTAGCGGGAACCTCCTCCTACGAGCAGTACTTC.

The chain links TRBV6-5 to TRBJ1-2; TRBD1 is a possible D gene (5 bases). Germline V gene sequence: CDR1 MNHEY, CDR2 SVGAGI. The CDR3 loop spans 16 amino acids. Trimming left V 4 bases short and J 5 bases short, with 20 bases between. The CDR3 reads CASSSRDGLGGYGYTF. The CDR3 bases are TGTGCCAGCAGTTCCCGGGACGGCCTGGGGGGTTATGGCTACACCTTC.

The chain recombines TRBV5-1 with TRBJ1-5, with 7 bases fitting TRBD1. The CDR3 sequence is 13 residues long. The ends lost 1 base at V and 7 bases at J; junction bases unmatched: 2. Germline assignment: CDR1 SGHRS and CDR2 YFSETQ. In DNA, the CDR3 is TGCGCCAGCAGCTTGACAGGGGAACAGCCCCAGCATTTT. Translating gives CASSLTGEQPQHF. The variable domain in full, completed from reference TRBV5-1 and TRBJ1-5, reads KAGVTQTPRYLIKTRGQQVTLSCSPISGHRSVSWYQQTPGQGLQFLFEYFSETQRNKGNFPGRFSGRQFSNSRSEMNVSTLELGDSALYLCASSLTGEQPQHFGDGTRLSIL.

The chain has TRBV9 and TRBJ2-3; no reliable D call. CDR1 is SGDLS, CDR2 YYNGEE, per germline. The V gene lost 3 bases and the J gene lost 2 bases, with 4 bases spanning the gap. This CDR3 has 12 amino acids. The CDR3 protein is CASSAVTDTQYF. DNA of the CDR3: TGTGCCAGCAGCGCGGTCACAGATACGCAGTATTTT.

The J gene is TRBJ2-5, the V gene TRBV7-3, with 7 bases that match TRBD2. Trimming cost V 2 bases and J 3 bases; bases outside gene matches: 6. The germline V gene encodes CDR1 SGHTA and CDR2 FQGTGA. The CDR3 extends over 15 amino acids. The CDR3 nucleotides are TGTGCCAGCAGCTTAGTTGGGCTAGCGGAAGAGACCCAGTACTTC. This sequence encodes CASSLVGLAEETQYF.